The TCR beta chain described here comes from a study of control samples from healthy donors and cancer patients. CDR3 length: 15 residues. V lost 5 bases to trimming and J lost 6 bases; unmatched junction nucleotides: 5. CDR1 SEHNR and CDR2 FQNEAQ come from the germline V gene (reference sequence). Using immunoSEQ multiplex PCR, the repertoire was profiled, and TCRdb retains in-frame clones only, with some absent. The repertoire holds more than 25,000 clones, approximately 93% seen once, with 5% to 8% in the top ten. Input material: blood. V and J are TRBV7-9 and TRBJ1-6, with 9 bases that match TRBD1. The sequence was collected from a man aged 55 to 70 in good health. CDR3 sequence (DNA): TGTGCCAGCAGCCCGGGGGACAGGGTTAATTCACCCCTCCACTTT. It specifies CASSPGDRVNSPLHF.